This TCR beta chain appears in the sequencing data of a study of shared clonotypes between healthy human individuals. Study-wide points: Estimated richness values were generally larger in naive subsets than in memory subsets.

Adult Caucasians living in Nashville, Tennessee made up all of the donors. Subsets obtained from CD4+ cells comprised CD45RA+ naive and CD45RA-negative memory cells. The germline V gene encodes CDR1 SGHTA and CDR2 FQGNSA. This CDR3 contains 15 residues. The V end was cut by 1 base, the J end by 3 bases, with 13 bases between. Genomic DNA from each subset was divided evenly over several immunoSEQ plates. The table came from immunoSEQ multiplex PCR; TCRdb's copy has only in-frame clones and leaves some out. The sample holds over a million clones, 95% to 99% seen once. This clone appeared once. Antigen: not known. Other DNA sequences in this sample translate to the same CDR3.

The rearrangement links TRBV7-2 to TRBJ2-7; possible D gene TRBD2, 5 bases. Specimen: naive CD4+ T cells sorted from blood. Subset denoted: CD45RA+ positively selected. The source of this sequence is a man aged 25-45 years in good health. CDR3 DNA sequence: TGTGCCAGCAGCTTAGTTCTCGCCGGAGGCTACGAGCAGTACTTC. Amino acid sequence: CASSLVLAGGYEQYF.